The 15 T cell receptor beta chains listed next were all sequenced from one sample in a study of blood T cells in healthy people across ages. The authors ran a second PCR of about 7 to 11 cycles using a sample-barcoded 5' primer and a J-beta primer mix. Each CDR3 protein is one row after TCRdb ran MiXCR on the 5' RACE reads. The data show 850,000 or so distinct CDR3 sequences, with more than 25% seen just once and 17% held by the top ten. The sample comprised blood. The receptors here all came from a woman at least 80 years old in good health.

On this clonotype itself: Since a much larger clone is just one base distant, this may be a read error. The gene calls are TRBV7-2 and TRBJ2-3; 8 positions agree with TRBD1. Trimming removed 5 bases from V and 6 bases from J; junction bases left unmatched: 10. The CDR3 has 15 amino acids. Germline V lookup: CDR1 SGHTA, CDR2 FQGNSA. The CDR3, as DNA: TGTGCCAGCAGCCACCGGACAGGGCCTGAGGATACGCAGTATTTT. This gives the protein CASSHRTGPEDTQYF.

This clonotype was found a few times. This CDR3 is CASSLSGRTFNYGYTF. The CDR3 coding sequence is TGTGCCAGCAGTTTATCAGGACGGACTTTTAACTATGGCTACACCTTC. The chain employs TRBV27 and TRBJ1-2; D uncertain. With 0 bases removed from V and 1 base from J, the gap between germline ends came to 12 bases. The CDR3 has 16 residues. Germline CDR1 is MNHEY and CDR2 is SMNVEV (reference sequence).

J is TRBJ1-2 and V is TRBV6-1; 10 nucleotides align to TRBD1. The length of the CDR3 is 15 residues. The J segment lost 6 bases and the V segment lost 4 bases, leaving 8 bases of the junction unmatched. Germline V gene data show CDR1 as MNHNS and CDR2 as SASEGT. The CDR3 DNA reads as TGTGCCAGCAGTGCCAGCCCCGGGACAGGGGATGGCTACACCTTC. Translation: CASSASPGTGDGYTF.

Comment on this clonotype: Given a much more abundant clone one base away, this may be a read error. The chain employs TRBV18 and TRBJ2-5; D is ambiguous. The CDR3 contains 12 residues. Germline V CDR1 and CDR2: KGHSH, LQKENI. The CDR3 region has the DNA TGTGCCTGCTCACCCCCGGGAGAGACCCAGTACTTC. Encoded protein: CACSPPGETQYF.

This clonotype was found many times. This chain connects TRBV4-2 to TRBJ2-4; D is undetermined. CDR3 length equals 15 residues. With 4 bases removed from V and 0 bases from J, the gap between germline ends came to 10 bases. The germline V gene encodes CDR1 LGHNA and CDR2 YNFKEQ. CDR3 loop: CASSPLDLAKNIQYF. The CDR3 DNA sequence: TGTGCCAGCAGCCCTCTCGACCTAGCCAAAAACATTCAGTACTTC.

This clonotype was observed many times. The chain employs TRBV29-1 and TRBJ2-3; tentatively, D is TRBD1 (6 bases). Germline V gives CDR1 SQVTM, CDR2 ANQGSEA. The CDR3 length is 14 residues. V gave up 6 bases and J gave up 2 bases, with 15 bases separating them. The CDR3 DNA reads TGCAGCGTATTACTTGGGGGCCCCACAGATACGCAGTATTTT. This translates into CSVLLGGPTDTQYF.

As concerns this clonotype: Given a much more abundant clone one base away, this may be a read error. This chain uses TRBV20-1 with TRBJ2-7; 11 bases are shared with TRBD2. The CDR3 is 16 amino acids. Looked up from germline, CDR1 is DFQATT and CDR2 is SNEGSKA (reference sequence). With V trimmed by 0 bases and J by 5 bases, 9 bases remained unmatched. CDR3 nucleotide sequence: TGCAGTGCTAGAGATCCGTCTAGCGGGGGGAAGCACGAGCAGTACTTC. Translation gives CSARDPSSGGKHEQYF.

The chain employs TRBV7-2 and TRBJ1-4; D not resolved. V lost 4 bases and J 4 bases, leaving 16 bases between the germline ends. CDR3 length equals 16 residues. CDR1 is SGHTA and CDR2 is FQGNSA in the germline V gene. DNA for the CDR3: TGTGCCAGCAGCTCGCGTAATTGGGGTGTTAATGAAAAACTGTTTTTT. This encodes CASSSRNWGVNEKLFF.

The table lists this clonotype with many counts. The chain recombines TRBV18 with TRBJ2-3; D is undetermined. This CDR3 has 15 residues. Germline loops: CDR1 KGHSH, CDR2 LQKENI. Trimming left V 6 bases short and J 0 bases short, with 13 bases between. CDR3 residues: CASSTVGLSTDTQYF. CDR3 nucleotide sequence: TGTGCCAGCTCGACTGTTGGCCTTAGCACAGATACGCAGTATTTT.

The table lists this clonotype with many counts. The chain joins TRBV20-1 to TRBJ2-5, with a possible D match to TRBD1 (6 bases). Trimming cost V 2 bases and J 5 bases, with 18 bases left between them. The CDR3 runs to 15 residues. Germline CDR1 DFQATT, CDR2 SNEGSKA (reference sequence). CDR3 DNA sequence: TGCAGTGCTAGATTGAGCCAGGGGACCGGGGAGACCCAGTACTTC. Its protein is CSARLSQGTGETQYF.

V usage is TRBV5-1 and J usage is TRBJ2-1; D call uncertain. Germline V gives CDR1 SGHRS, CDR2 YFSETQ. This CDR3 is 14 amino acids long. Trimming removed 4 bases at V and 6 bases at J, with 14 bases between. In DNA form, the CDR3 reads TGCGCCAGCAGCGCTACTCTCAAGGGCAATGAGCAGTTCTTC. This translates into CASSATLKGNEQFF.

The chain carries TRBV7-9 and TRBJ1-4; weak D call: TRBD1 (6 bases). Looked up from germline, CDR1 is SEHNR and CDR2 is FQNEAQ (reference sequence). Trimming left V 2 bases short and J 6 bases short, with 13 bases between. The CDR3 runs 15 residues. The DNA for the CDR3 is TGTGCCAGCAGCTTAACACAGGGTAACGATGAAAAACTGTTTTTT. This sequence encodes CASSLTQGNDEKLFF.

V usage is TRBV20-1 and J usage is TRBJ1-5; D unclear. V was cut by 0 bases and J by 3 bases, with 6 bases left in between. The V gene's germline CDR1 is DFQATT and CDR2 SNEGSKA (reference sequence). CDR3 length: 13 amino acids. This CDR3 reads CSARDLYNQPQHF. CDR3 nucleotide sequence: TGCAGTGCTAGAGATCTCTACAATCAGCCCCAGCATTTT.

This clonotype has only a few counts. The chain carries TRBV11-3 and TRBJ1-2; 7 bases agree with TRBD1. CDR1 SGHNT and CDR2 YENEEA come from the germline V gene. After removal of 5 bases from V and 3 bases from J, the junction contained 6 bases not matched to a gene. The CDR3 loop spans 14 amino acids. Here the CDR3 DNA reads TGTGCCAGCAGCATAGGGGGCTGGGACTATGGCTACACCTTC. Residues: CASSIGGWDYGYTF.

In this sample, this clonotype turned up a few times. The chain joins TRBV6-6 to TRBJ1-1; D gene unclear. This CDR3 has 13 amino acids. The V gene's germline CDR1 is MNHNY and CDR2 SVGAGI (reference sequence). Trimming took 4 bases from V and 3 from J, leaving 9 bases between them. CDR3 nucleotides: TGTGCCAGCAGTTCCGTCCGGGACACTGAAGCTTTCTTT. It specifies CASSSVRDTEAFF.